This entry features one TCR beta chain sequence. Seattle's cohort entered during active infection and was followed longitudinally. Method: immunoSEQ multiplex PCR; TCRdb's copy keeps in-frame clones and lacks some. The table has 150,000 to 250,000 clones, more than 75% seen once; the top ten hold under 7%. The data are from a study of blood T cell repertoires in COVID-19. As for the study in general: PBMCs, B-cell-depleted T cells, or T cells were the source of the cDNA or gDNA that made up the material.

CDR1 is GTSNPN and CDR2 is SVGIG in the germline V gene (reference sequence). V dropped 3 bases and J dropped 4; count of bases not matched to a gene: 8. There are 14 residues in the CDR3. The rearrangement uses TRBV30 and TRBJ1-2; TRBD1 aligns across 7 bases. The sequence was obtained from a woman aged 40 to 49 with COVID-19, enrolled during active disease. Sequenced material: peripheral blood. CDR3 in DNA: TGTGCCTGGAGGACAGGGTTGAATGGCTATGGCTACACCTTC. It yields the protein CAWRTGLNGYGYTF.